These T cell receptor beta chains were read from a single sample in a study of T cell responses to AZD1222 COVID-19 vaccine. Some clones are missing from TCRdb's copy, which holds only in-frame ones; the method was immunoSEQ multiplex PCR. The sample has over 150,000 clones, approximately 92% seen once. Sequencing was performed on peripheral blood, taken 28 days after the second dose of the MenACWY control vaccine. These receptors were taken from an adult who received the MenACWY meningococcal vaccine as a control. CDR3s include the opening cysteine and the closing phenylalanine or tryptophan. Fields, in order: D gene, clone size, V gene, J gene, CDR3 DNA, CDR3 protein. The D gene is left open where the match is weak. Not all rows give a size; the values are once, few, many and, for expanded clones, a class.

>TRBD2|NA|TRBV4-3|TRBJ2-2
TGCGCCAGCAGCCCTGGCACTAGCGGGGAAACCGGGGAGCTGTTTTTT
CASSPGTSGETGELFF
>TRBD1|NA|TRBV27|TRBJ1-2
TGTGCCACCGGGACAGGGGGCAACTATGGCTACACCTTC
CATGTGGNYGYTF
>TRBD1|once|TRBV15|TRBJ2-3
TGTGCCACCAGCAGAGATTTAGGGGACAGGGGCCTCTTCACAGATACGCAGTATTTT
CATSRDLGDRGLFTDTQYF
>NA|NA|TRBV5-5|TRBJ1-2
TGTGCCAGCAGCTTTACTGTGGGGACCGCTAACTATGGCTACACCTTC
CASSFTVGTANYGYTF
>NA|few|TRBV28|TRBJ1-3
TGTGCCAGCAATACGGGACCGAGCTCTGGAAACACCATATATTTT
CASNTGPSSGNTIYF
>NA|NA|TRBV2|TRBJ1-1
TGTGCCAGCAGTAAGGGGGAAGGCACTGAAGCTTTCTTT
CASSKGEGTEAFF
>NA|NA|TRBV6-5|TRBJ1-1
TGTGCCAGCAGCCATAGGGGGAACACTGAAGCTTTCTTT
CASSHRGNTEAFF
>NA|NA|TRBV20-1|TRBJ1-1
TGCAGTGCTAGATCCCCCACTGAAGCTTTCTTT
CSARSPTEAFF
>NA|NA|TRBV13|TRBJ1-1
TGTGCCAGCAGCCTATTAATGTCCATGAACACTGAAGCTTTCTTT
CASSLLMSMNTEAFF
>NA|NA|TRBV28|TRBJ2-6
TGTGCCAGCAGTCCGGGCCGTTACTCTGGGGCCAACGTCCTGACTTTC
CASSPGRYSGANVLTF
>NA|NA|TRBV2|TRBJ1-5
TGTGCCAGCACCCCCGAGGACGGATTTCTCGGGGCGCCCCAGCATTTT
CASTPEDGFLGAPQHF
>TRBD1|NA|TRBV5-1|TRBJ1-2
TGCGCCAGCAGCCCGGTGGGGACAGGTACTTATGGCTACACCTTC
CASSPVGTGTYGYTF
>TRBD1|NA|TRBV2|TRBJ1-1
TGTGCCAGCCTGACAGGGTCGAACACTGAAGCTTTCTTT
CASLTGSNTEAFF
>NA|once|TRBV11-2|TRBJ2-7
TGTGCCAGCAGCTTAGATCTACAGAGCGAGCAGTACTTC
CASSLDLQSEQYF
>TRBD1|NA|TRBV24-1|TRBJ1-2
TGTGCCACCAGTGATTCCAGGGGGCAAAGGGGCTACACCTTC
CATSDSRGQRGYTF
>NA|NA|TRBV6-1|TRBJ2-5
TGTGCCTTAGGACTACCACGGACCCAGTACTTC
CALGLPRTQYF
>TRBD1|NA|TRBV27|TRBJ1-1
TGTGCCAGTTGGGCAGGGGGCGCAAAGGGGACTGAAGCTTTCTTT
CASWAGGAKGTEAFF
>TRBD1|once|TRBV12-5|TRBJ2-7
TGTGCTAGTCTACAGGGGGCGTCCTACGAGCAGTACTTC
CASLQGASYEQYF
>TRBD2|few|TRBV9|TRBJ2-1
TGTGCCAGCAGCGTAGCTCGGTCGGGGGGAAACAATGAGCAGTTCTTC
CASSVARSGGNNEQFF
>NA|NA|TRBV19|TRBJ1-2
TGTGCCAGTAGTATTAGGGCAGGGGATACTGGCTACACCTTC
CASSIRAGDTGYTF